The 10 T cell receptor beta chains below all came from one sample that was sequenced in a study of graft-versus-host responses after intestinal transplantation. Measured with immunoSEQ multiplex PCR; TCRdb has only the in-frame clones, and not every one. This table has 100,000 to 140,000 clones, 87% appearing once. Their antigen targets remain unknown. The sample consisted of unstimulated CD4+ T cells sorted from spleen or lymph node cells, taken before transplant. These TCRs come from a human donor who was the organ donor for an intestinal transplant.

V usage is TRBV28 and J usage is TRBJ1-1; D unclear. In germline, CDR1 is MDHEN, CDR2 SYDVKM. V lost 4 bases and J 5 bases, leaving 11 bases between the germline ends. The CDR3 runs to 13 residues. CDR3 sequence: CASSSLRWTEAFF. CDR3 bases: TGTGCCAGCAGTTCCCTACGCTGGACTGAAGCTTTCTTT.

The chain has TRBV19 and TRBJ2-7; 13 bases agree with TRBD2. The CDR3 spans 15 residues. Germline V lookup: CDR1 LNHDA, CDR2 SQIVND (reference sequence). V trimming: 5 bases; J trimming: 4 bases; junction bases outside the gene matches: 5. CDR3 sequence reads: CASSPRTSGGYEQYF. The CDR3 bases are TGTGCCAGTAGTCCGAGGACTAGCGGGGGTTACGAGCAGTACTTC.

As for this clone: The junction and the germline gene differ at one end; a read error may be behind it. The chain recombines TRBV18 with TRBJ2-7, with 7 bases fitting TRBD1. This CDR3 is built from 15 residues. CDR1 and CDR2 from the germline V gene are KGHSH and LQKENI. Here the CDR3 DNA reads TGTGCCAGCTCACCAGCTGGTAGGGGGCAGTACGAGCGGTACTTC. It is translated as CASSPAGRGQYERYF.

V is TRBV14 and J is TRBJ2-7; 7 bases line up with TRBD2. The CDR3 consists of 13 residues. J was trimmed by 7 bases and V by 4 bases; bases with no gene match: 7. Germline V gene data show CDR1 as SGHDN and CDR2 as FVKESK. CDR3 DNA sequence: TGTGCCAGCAGCCGGAGGGGAGGGAGGGAGCAGTACTTC. Translated: CASSRRGGREQYF.

The chain recombines TRBV18 with TRBJ2-1; D could derive from TRBD1 or TRBD2 (6 bases each). The V end was cut by 1 base, the J end by 1 base, with 17 bases between. CDR1 and CDR2 from the germline V gene are KGHSH and LQKENI. CDR3 length equals 18 residues. The CDR3 is CASSPLGLQGESYNEQFF. The CDR3 region has the DNA TGTGCCAGCTCACCACTAGGACTACAGGGCGAATCCTACAATGAGCAGTTCTTC.

V gene TRBV10-3 combines with J gene TRBJ2-7; TRBD1 might be the D (6 bases). CDR1 and CDR2 from the germline V gene are ENHRY and SYGVKD. This CDR3 is built from 12 residues. The CDR3 region is CATGPSSYEQYF. The CDR3 region has the DNA TGTGCTACAGGGCCCTCCTCCTACGAGCAGTACTTC.

The rearrangement uses TRBV5-1 and TRBJ2-5, with 11 bases identical to TRBD2. The better agreement between TRBJ2-7 and the DNA end casts doubt on the J call. CDR1 is SGHRS, CDR2 YFSETQ, per germline. This CDR3 is 15 amino acids long. The DNA of the CDR3 is TGCGCCAGCAGCTTGGGGGGGACTAGCGGCTACGAGCAGTACTTC. Translating it yields CASSLGGTSGYEQYF.

The chain recombines TRBV5-1 with TRBJ2-7, with TRBD1 matching 12 bases. After removal of 4 bases from V and 5 bases from J, the junction contained 7 bases not matched to a gene. CDR3 length equals 15 residues. Looked up from germline, CDR1 is SGHRS and CDR2 is YFSETQ. The CDR3, as DNA: TGCGCCAGCAGCATACAGGGACAGGGGGCCAACGAGCAGTACTTC. Translation gives CASSIQGQGANEQYF.

The chain is built from TRBV9 and TRBJ1-3; 9 bases map to TRBD1. CDR3 length equals 15 residues. After removal of 2 bases from V and 3 bases from J, the junction contained 3 bases not matched to a gene. Germline V gives CDR1 SGDLS, CDR2 YYNGEE. In nucleotides, the CDR3 is TGTGCCAGCAGCGTGGGACAGGGAGGTGGAAACACCATATATTTT. Amino acid sequence: CASSVGQGGGNTIYF. Drawing the rest from reference TRBV9 and TRBJ1-3, the complete variable domain is DSGVTQTPKHLITATGQRVTLRCSPRSGDLSVYWYQQSLDQGLQFLIQYYNGEERAKGNILERFSAQQFPDLHSELNLSSLELGDSALYFCASSVGQGGGNTIYFGEGSWLTVV.

This clone was picked up a small number of times. V usage is TRBV5-1 and J usage is TRBJ2-3; the D gene could be TRBD1 or TRBD2 (7 bases each). V was pared by 0 bases and J by 8 bases, with 19 bases between. Germline CDR1 SGHRS, CDR2 YFSETQ. There are 16 residues in the CDR3. CDR3 loop: CASSLAWSGGEATQYF. The CDR3 DNA follows: TGCGCCAGCAGCTTGGCCTGGTCAGGGGGGGAGGCTACGCAGTATTTT.